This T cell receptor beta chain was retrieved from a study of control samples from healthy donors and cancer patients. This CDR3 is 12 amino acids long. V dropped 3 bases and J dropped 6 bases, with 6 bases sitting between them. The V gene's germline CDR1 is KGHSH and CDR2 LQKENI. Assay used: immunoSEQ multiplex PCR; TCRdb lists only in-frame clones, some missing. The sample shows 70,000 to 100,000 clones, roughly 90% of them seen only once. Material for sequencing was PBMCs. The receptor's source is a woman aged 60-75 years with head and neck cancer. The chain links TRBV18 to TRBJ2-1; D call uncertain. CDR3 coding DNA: TGTGCCAGCTCACCTACAAGCAATGAGCAGTTCTTC. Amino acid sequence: CASSPTSNEQFF.